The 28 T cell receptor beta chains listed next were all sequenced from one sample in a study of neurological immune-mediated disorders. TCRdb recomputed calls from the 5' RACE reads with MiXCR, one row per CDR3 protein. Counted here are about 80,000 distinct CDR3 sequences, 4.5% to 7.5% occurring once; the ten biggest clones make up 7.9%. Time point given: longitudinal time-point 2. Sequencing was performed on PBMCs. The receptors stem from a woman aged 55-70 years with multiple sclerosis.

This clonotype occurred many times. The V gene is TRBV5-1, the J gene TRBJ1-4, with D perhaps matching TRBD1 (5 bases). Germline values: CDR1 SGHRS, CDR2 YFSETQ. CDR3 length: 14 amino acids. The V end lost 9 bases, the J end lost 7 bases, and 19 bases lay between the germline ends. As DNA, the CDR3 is TGCGCCACCTCCACGGGCGGGGGTAGTGAAAAACTGTTTTTT. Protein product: CATSTGGGSEKLFF.

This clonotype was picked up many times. In DNA, the CDR3 is TGCAGCGTCTCGGGTGGGATCTACACCTTC. It codes for CSVSGGIYTF. The chain links TRBV29-1 to TRBJ1-2; D is unresolved. The CDR3 extends over 10 amino acids. The V gene lost 6 bases and the J gene lost 10 bases, with 12 bases spanning the gap. The germline V gene has CDR1 SQVTM and CDR2 ANQGSEA.

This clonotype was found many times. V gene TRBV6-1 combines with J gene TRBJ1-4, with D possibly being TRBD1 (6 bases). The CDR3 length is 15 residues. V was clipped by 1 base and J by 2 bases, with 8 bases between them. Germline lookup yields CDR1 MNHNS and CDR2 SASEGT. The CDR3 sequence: CASSEGTVTNEKLFF. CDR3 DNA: TGTGCCAGCAGTGAAGGGACAGTTACTAATGAAAAACTGTTTTTT.

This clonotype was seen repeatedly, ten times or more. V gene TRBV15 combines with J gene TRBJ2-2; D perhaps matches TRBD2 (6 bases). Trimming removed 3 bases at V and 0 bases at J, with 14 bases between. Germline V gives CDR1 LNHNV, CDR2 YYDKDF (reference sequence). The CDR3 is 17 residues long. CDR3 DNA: TGTGCCACCAGCAGTACCCGTAGCGGAGCGAACACCGGGGAGCTGTTTTTT. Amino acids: CATSSTRSGANTGELFF.

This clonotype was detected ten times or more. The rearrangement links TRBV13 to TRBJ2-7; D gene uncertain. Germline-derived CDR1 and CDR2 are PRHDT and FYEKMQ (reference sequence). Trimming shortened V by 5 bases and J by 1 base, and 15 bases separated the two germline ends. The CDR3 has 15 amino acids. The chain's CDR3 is CASSLDMMPSYEQYF. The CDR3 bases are TGTGCCAGCAGCCTTGACATGATGCCGTCCTACGAGCAGTACTTC.

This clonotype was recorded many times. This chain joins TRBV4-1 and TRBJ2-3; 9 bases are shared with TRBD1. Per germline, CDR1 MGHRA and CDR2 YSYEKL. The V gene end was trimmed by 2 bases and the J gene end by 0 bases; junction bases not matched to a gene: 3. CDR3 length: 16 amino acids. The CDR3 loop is CASSQLTGGSTDTQYF. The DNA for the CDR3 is TGCGCCAGCAGCCAATTGACAGGGGGAAGCACAGATACGCAGTATTTT.

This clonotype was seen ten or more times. The CDR3 DNA sequence: TGTGCCAGCAGCTTAGTTAGCGGGGGGGCCTTTGATACGCAGTATTTT. This translates into CASSLVSGGAFDTQYF. This chain joins TRBV11-2 and TRBJ2-3; 11 nucleotides align to TRBD2. The length of the CDR3 is 16 residues. Germline lookup yields CDR1 SGHAT and CDR2 FQNNGV. Germline trimming cut 1 base from V and 6 bases from J; bases unmatched to any gene: 6.

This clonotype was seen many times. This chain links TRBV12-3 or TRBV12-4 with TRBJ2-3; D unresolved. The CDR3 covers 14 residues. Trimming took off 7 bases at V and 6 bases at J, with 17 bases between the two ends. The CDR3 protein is CASTPSLQSDTQYF. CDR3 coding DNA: TGTGCCAGCACCCCTAGTCTGCAATCGGATACGCAGTATTTT.

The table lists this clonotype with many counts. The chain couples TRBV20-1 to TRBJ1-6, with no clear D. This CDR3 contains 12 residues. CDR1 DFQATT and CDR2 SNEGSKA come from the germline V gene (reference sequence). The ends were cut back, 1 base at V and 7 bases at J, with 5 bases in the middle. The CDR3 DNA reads TGCAGTGCTAGAGGTTACAATTCACCCCTCCACTTT. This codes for CSARGYNSPLHF.

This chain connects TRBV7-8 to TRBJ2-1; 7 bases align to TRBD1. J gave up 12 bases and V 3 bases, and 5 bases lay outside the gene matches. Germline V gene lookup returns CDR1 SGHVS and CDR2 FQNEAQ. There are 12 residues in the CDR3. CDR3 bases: TGTGCCAGCAGCTTTAGACAGGGTCGGCAGTTCTTC. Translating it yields CASSFRQGRQFF.

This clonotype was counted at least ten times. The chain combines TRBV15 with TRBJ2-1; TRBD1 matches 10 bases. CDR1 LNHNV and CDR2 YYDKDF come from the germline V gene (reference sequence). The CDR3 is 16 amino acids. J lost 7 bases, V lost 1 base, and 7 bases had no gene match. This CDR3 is CATSRVATGGWNEQFF. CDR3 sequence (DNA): TGTGCCACCAGCAGAGTCGCGACAGGGGGCTGGAATGAGCAGTTCTTC.

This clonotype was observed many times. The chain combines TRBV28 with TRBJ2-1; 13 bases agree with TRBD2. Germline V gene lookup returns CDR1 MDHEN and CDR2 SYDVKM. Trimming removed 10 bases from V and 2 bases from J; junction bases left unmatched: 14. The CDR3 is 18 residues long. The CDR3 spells CATRDRGLAGNTYNEQFF. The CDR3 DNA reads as TGTGCCACCCGAGACAGGGGACTAGCGGGGAATACCTACAATGAGCAGTTCTTC.

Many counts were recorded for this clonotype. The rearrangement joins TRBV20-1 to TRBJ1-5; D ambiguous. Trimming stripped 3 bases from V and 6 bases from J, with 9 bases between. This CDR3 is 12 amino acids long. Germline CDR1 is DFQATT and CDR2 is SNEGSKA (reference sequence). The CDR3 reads CSARVAVQPQHF. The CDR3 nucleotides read TGCAGTGCTAGGGTGGCAGTTCAGCCCCAGCATTTT.

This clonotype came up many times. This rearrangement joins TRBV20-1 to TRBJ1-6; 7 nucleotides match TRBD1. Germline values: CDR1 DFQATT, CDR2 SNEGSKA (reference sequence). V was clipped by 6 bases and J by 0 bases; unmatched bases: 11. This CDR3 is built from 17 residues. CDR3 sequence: CSAKAGGVVSYNSPLHF. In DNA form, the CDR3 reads TGCAGTGCCAAAGCAGGGGGAGTAGTCTCCTATAATTCACCCCTCCACTTT.

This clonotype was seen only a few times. DNA of the CDR3: TGTGCCATCAGTGAGGTCCCTGTGGCCCCGATCAAGACTGAAGCTTTCTTT. Encoded protein: CAISEVPVAPIKTEAFF. The chain links TRBV10-3 to TRBJ1-1; D remains unclear. Trimming cost V 2 bases and J 5 bases, with 21 bases left between them. The CDR3 is 17 amino acids. Germline values: CDR1 ENHRY, CDR2 SYGVKD.

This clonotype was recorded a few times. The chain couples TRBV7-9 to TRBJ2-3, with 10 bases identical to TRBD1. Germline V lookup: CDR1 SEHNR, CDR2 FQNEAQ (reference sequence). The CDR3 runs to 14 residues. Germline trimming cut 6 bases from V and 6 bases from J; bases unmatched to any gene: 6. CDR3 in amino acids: CASSPGQGSDTQYF. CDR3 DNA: TGTGCCAGCAGTCCGGGACAGGGGTCGGATACGCAGTATTTT.

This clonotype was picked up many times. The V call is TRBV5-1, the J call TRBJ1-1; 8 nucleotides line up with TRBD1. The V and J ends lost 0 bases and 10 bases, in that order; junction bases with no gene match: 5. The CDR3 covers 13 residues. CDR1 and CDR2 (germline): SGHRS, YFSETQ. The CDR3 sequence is CASSLGQGIGAFF. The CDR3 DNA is TGCGCCAGCAGCTTGGGACAGGGGATTGGAGCTTTCTTT.

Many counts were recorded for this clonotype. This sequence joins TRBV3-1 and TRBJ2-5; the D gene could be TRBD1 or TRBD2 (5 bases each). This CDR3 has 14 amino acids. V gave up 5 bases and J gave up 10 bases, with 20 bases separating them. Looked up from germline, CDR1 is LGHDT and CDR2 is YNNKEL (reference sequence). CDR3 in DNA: TGTGCCAGCAGCTTCAGACTGGGGGAAGGGAACCAGTACTTC. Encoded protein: CASSFRLGEGNQYF.

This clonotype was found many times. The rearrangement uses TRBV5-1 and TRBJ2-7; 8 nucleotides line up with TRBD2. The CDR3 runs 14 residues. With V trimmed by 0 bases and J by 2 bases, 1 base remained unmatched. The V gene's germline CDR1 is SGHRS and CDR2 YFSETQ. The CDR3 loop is CASSLAAGAYEQYF. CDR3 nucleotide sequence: TGCGCCAGCAGCTTGGCAGCGGGGGCCTACGAGCAGTACTTC.

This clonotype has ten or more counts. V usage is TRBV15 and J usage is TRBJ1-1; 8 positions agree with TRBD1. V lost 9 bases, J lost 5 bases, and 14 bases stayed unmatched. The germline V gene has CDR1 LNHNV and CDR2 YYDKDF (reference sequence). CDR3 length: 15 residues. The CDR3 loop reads CATAPDLQGETEAFF. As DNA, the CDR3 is TGTGCCACGGCACCTGACTTACAGGGGGAAACTGAAGCTTTCTTT.

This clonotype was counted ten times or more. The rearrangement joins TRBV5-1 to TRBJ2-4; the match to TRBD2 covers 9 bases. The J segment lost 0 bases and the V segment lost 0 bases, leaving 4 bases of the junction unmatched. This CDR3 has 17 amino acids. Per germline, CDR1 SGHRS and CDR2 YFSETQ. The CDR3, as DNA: TGCGCCAGCAGCTTGGCCGGCGGGGGGGCAGCCAAAAACATTCAGTACTTC. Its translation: CASSLAGGGAAKNIQYF.

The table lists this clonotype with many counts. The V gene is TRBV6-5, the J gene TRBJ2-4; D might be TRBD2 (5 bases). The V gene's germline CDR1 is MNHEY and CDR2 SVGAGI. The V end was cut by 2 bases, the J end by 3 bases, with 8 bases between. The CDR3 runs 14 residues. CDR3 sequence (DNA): TGTGCCAGCAGTTACGATCGGGACAAAAACATTCAGTACTTC. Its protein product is CASSYDRDKNIQYF.

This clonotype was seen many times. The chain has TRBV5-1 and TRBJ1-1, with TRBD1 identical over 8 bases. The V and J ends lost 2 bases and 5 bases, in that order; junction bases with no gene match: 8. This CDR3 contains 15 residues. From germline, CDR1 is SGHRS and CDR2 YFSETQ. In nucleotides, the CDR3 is TGCGCCAGCAGCTTTGATGGACAGGGATCTACTGAAGCTTTCTTT. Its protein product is CASSFDGQGSTEAFF. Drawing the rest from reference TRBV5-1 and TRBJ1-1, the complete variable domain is KAGVTQTPRYLIKTRGQQVTLSCSPISGHRSVSWYQQTPGQGLQFLFEYFSETQRNKGNFPGRFSGRQFSNSRSEMNVSTLELGDSALYLCASSFDGQGSTEAFFGQGTRLTVV.

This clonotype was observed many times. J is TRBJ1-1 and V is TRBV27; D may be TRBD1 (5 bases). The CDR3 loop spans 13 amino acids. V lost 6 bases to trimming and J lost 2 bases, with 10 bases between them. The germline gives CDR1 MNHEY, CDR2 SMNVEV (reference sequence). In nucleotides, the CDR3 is TGTGCCAGCAGGAAGGGGTACAACACTGAAGCTTTCTTT. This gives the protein CASRKGYNTEAFF.

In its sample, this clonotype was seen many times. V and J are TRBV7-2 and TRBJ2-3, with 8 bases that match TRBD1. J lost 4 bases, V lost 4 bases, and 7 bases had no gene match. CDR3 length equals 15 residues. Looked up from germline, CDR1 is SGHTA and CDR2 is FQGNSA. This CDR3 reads CASSSPGGGADTQYF. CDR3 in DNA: TGTGCCAGCAGCTCCCCAGGGGGCGGAGCAGATACGCAGTATTTT.

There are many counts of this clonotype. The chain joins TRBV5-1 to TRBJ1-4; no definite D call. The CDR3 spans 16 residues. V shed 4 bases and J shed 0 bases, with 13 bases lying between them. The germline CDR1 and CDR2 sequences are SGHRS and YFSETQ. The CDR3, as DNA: TGCGCCAGCAGCATCAACAGAGATGCAACTAATGAAAAACTGTTTTTT. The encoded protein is CASSINRDATNEKLFF. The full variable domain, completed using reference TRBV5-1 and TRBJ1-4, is KAGVTQTPRYLIKTRGQQVTLSCSPISGHRSVSWYQQTPGQGLQFLFEYFSETQRNKGNFPGRFSGRQFSNSRSEMNVSTLELGDSALYLCASSINRDATNEKLFFGSGTQLSVL.

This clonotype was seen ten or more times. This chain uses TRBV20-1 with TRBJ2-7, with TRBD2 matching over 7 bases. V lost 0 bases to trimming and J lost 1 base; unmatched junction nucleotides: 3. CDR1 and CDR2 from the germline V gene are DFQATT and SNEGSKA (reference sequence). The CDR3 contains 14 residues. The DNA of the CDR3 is TGCAGTGCTAGAGATCAAGCGGGGTCCTACGAGCAGTACTTC. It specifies CSARDQAGSYEQYF.

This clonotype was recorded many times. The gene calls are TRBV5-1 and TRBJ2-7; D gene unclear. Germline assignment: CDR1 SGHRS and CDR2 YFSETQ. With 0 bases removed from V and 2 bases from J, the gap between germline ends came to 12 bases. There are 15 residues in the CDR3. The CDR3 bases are TGCGCCAGCAGCTTGGGCGACGGAACACCCTACGAGCAGTACTTC. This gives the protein CASSLGDGTPYEQYF.